Below, one TCR beta chain is given with its context. The CDR3 totals 13 residues. Per the germline V gene, CDR1 is SQVTM and CDR2 is ANQGSEA. Trimming cost V 5 bases and J 0 bases, with 8 bases left between them. The sample comes from a study of cytomegalovirus exposure and HLA in healthy donors. The primer mix had 60 Vbeta and 13 Jbeta primers. The table came from immunoSEQ multiplex PCR; TCRdb's copy has only in-frame clones and leaves some out. The sample gives approximately 170,000 clones, 85% of which show up once; 1% is in the top ten. The chain uses TRBV29-1 and TRBJ1-5; no definite D call. This clonotype was sampled from a boy younger than 10 in good health and CMV-seronegative. The sample was PBMCs. CDR3 residues: CSVSRGSNQPQHF. The DNA for the CDR3 is TGCAGCGTTAGTCGAGGTAGCAATCAGCCCCAGCATTTT.